These 16 T cell receptor beta chains originate from one sample sequenced in a study of cytomegalovirus exposure and HLA in healthy donors. The table came from immunoSEQ multiplex PCR; TCRdb's copy has only in-frame clones and leaves some out. This sample yields about 250,000 clones, of which approximately 84% are seen a single time; about 12% belongs to the top ten. Sequencing was performed on PBMCs. The receptors here all came from a young man in good health and CMV-seropositive.

The chain joins TRBV28 to TRBJ2-3; D uncertain. The V gene's germline CDR1 is MDHEN and CDR2 SYDVKM. Trimming took 4 bases from V and 4 from J, leaving 9 bases between them. The CDR3 is made up of 13 amino acids. The CDR3 sequence: CASSSPYPDTQYF. CDR3 bases: TGTGCCAGCAGTTCCCCCTATCCAGATACGCAGTATTTT.

The J gene is TRBJ1-1, the V gene TRBV6-6, with D hard to call. This CDR3 is built from 13 residues. Between the trimmed V and J ends, which lost 6 bases and 7 bases, there was a span of 15 bases. CDR1 is MNHNY and CDR2 is SVGAGI in the germline V gene (reference sequence). CDR3 sequence reads: CASSLRDTLEAFF. CDR3 sequence (DNA): TGTGCCAGCAGCCTCCGAGACACCCTTGAAGCTTTCTTT.

The chain has TRBV6-1 and TRBJ2-1, with 8 nucleotides matching TRBD2. Unmatched junction bases numbered 9, after V lost 7 bases and J lost 4 bases. CDR3 length equals 15 residues. Germline V lookup: CDR1 MNHNS, CDR2 SASEGT. CDR3 loop: CASTISSGSYNEQFF. The CDR3 DNA sequence: TGTGCCAGCACAATCTCGAGCGGGAGTTACAATGAGCAGTTCTTC.

This clone was seen more than once but under ten times. The rearrangement joins TRBV14 to TRBJ2-6; a possible D gene is TRBD1 (6 bases). Deletions cut 1 base from V and 0 bases from J, with 10 bases between. The CDR3 contains 17 residues. Germline V gene sequence: CDR1 SGHDN, CDR2 FVKESK. The CDR3, as DNA: TGTGCCAGCAGCCAAGGGACAGTCCTCTCTGGGGCCAACGTCCTGACTTTC. It is translated as CASSQGTVLSGANVLTF.

The gene calls are TRBV6-1 and TRBJ1-2; 8 bases match TRBD1. This CDR3 is 14 amino acids long. Germline V lookup: CDR1 MNHNS, CDR2 SASEGT. J lost 3 bases, V lost 6 bases, and 6 bases had no gene match. CDR3: CASRWTGYDYGYTF. DNA for the CDR3: TGTGCCAGCAGGTGGACAGGGTACGACTATGGCTACACCTTC.

This clone was seen just once. This rearrangement joins TRBV5-1 to TRBJ2-7; D gene uncertain. From germline, CDR1 is SGHRS and CDR2 YFSETQ. The CDR3 has 14 amino acids. V lost 4 bases and J lost 6, with 17 bases in between. CDR3 sequence (DNA): TGCGCCAGCAGCACGGCCCAGTTCGACGGCGAGCAGTACTTC. This encodes CASSTAQFDGEQYF. The variable domain in full, completed from reference TRBV5-1 and TRBJ2-7, reads KAGVTQTPRYLIKTRGQQVTLSCSPISGHRSVSWYQQTPGQGLQFLFEYFSETQRNKGNFPGRFSGRQFSNSRSEMNVSTLELGDSALYLCASSTAQFDGEQYFGPGTRLTVT.

About this clone: Distinct nucleotide sequences in the sample also encode this CDR3. This chain connects TRBV27 to TRBJ2-3; D not resolved. This CDR3 has 12 amino acids. The germline V gene encodes CDR1 MNHEY and CDR2 SMNVEV (reference sequence). V was pared by 6 bases and J by 1 base, with 5 bases between. The CDR3 coding sequence is TGTGCCAGCAGCTCCCGCACAGATACGCAGTATTTT. Its translation is CASSSRTDTQYF.

The chain couples TRBV15 to TRBJ2-3; D gene unclear. Trimming stripped 6 bases from V and 5 bases from J, with 6 bases between. The V gene's germline CDR1 is LNHNV and CDR2 YYDKDF (reference sequence). The CDR3 has 11 amino acids. CDR3 bases: TGTGCCACCAGAAGTGTAGATACGCAGTATTTT. This encodes CATRSVDTQYF.

The chain couples TRBV16 to TRBJ2-7, with 8 bases aligning to TRBD1. The CDR3 consists of 15 residues. V dropped 0 bases and J dropped 4; count of bases not matched to a gene: 5. CDR1 and CDR2 from the germline V gene are KGHSY and FQNENV. CDR3: CASSQSRQGAYEQYF. CDR3 coding DNA: TGTGCCAGCAGCCAATCGCGCCAGGGGGCTTACGAGCAGTACTTC.

The sample holds a few counts of this clone. J is TRBJ1-1 and V is TRBV5-6; 7 nucleotides agree with TRBD1. The J segment lost 0 bases and the V segment lost 5 bases, leaving 4 bases of the junction unmatched. There are 14 residues in the CDR3. Germline CDR1 and CDR2: SGHDT and YYEEEE. The CDR3 DNA is TGTGCCAGCAGACGAGGACAGGTGAACACTGAAGCTTTCTTT. Protein product: CASRRGQVNTEAFF. Looking up the rest from reference TRBV5-6 and TRBJ1-1 gives the full variable domain: DAGVTQSPTHLIKTRGQQVTLRCSPKSGHDTVSWYQQALGQGPQFIFQYYEEEERQRGNFPDRFSGHQFPNYSSELNVNALLLGDSALYLCASRRGQVNTEAFFGQGTRLTVV.

The chain has TRBV7-9 and TRBJ2-5, with 9 bases that match TRBD2. CDR1 SEHNR and CDR2 FQNEAQ come from the germline V gene (reference sequence). J gave up 5 bases and V 2 bases, and 9 bases lay outside the gene matches. The CDR3 runs 16 residues. CDR3 sequence reads: CASSLLAGGPGETQYF. In nucleotides, the CDR3 is TGTGCCAGCAGCTTATTGGCGGGAGGGCCGGGTGAGACCCAGTACTTC.

V is TRBV7-2 and J is TRBJ2-7; 9 nucleotides line up with TRBD1. The junction had 6 bases not matched to a gene; V was cut back by 2 bases and J by 4 bases. This CDR3 contains 15 residues. Germline assignment: CDR1 SGHTA and CDR2 FQGNSA. This chain's CDR3 is CASSLLGQGLYEQYF. The CDR3 DNA reads TGTGCCAGCAGCTTATTGGGACAGGGATTGTACGAGCAGTACTTC.

The gene calls are TRBV5-4 and TRBJ2-5; 9 bases are a match to TRBD2. Per germline, CDR1 SGHNT and CDR2 YYREEE (reference sequence). This CDR3 is built from 15 residues. V was clipped by 4 bases and J by 5 bases; unmatched bases: 9. This chain's CDR3 is CASSPGTSNDETQYF. CDR3 nucleotides: TGTGCCAGCAGCCCCGGGACTAGCAACGACGAGACCCAGTACTTC.

The chain joins TRBV18 to TRBJ2-4; TRBD1 matches at 9 bases. Per germline, CDR1 KGHSH and CDR2 LQKENI. The V and J ends lost 5 bases and 6 bases, in that order; junction bases with no gene match: 5. This CDR3 comprises 14 residues. The chain's CDR3 is CASSDPGQGNIQYF. CDR3 DNA sequence: TGTGCCAGCTCAGATCCGGGACAGGGAAACATTCAGTACTTC.

The chain recombines TRBV18 with TRBJ2-7; D might be TRBD1 or TRBD2, each matching 5 bases. The CDR3 extends over 18 amino acids. Between the trimmed V and J ends, which lost 0 bases and 3 bases, there was a span of 21 bases. Germline CDR1 reads KGHSH; CDR2 reads LQKENI. CDR3 region: CASSPPDPGLGLVYEQYF. The CDR3 nucleotides read TGTGCCAGCTCACCACCGGACCCGGGGCTTGGCCTCGTCTACGAGCAGTACTTC.

CDR3 in amino acids: CASSLPQGASTDTQYF. CDR3 in DNA: TGTGCCAGCAGCTTACCACAGGGGGCTAGCACAGATACGCAGTATTTT. The genes are TRBV11-1 and TRBJ2-3, with TRBD1 identical over 9 bases. In germline, CDR1 is SGHAT, CDR2 FQDESV (reference sequence). With V trimmed by 2 bases and J by 0 bases, 3 bases remained unmatched. This CDR3 is 16 amino acids long. The full variable domain, completed using reference TRBV11-1 and TRBJ2-3, is EAEVAQSPRYKITEKSQAVAFWCDPISGHATLYWYRQILGQGPELLVQFQDESVVDDSQLPKDRFSAERLKGVDSTLKIQPAELGDSAMYLCASSLPQGASTDTQYFGPGTRLTVL.